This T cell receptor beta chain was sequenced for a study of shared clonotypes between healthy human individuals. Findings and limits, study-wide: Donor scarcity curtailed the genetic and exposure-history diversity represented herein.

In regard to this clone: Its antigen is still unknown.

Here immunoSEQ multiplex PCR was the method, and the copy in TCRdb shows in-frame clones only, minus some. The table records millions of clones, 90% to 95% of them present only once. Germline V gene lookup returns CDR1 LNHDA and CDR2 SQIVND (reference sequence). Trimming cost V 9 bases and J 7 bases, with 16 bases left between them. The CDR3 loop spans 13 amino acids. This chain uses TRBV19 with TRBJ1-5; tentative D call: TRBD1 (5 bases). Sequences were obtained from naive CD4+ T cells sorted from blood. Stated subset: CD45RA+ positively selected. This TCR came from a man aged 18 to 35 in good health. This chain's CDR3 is CASGAPPRQPQHF. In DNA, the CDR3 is TGTGCCAGCGGGGCACCACCTAGGCAGCCCCAGCATTTT.